Listed here are 28 T cell receptor beta chains from one sample, sequenced in a study of OX40 agonist ivuxolimab in advanced cancers. Data came from immunoSEQ multiplex PCR; TCRdb stores just in-frame clones and leaves some out. In the table there are 55,000 to 70,000 clones, over 80% of which are singletons. The sequences come from CD4+ or CD8+ T cells sorted from blood, collected in a trial of the OX40 agonist ivuxolimab. The source of these receptors is an adult with an advanced solid tumor such as melanoma, head and neck, liver or kidney cancer.

V is TRBV4-3 and J is TRBJ2-1; 9 nucleotides agree with TRBD2. CDR1 LGHNA and CDR2 YSLEER come from the germline V gene. The J segment lost 8 bases and the V segment lost 0 bases, leaving 14 bases of the junction unmatched. CDR3 length: 18 amino acids. CDR3 sequence (DNA): TGCGCCAGCAGCCAAGATCTTGGGAGACTAGCGGCCGTCGATGAGCAGTTCTTC. Amino acid sequence: CASSQDLGRLAAVDEQFF.

This chain joins TRBV28 and TRBJ2-7; D might be TRBD2 (6 bases). CDR3 length: 15 residues. V was clipped by 10 bases and J by 1 base, with 20 bases between them. Germline CDR1 and CDR2: MDHEN and SYDVKM. The CDR3 region is CATAEGGKESYEQYF. In DNA form, the CDR3 reads TGTGCCACAGCGGAGGGTGGAAAGGAATCCTACGAGCAGTACTTC. Full variable domain (rest looked up from reference TRBV28 and TRBJ2-7): DVKVTQSSRYLVKRTGEKVFLECVQDMDHENMFWYRQDPGLGLRLIYFSYDVKMKEKGDIPEGYSVSREKKERFSLILESASTNQTSMYLCATAEGGKESYEQYFGPGTRLTVT.

The V gene is TRBV2, the J gene TRBJ1-4; the D is unclear. Germline V gene data show CDR1 as SNHLY and CDR2 as FYNNEI. This CDR3 has 13 residues. V was pared by 6 bases and J by 6 bases, with 11 bases between. CDR3 sequence (DNA): TGTGCCAGCAGAGTCGAGGTGGATGAAAAACTGTTTTTT. This gives the protein CASRVEVDEKLFF.

V usage is TRBV18 and J usage is TRBJ1-3, with D maybe TRBD1 (6 bases). This CDR3 has 15 amino acids. The V and J ends lost 6 bases and 4 bases respectively, with 16 bases between them. Germline V gives CDR1 KGHSH, CDR2 LQKENI. Written as DNA, the CDR3 is TGTGCCAGCTCGCAGGGGTTGCCTGGAGGAAACACCATATATTTT. The encoded protein is CASSQGLPGGNTIYF.

CDR3 coding DNA: TGTGCCAGCAGTGATCCAGGGCAGGGTGGGGACGAGCAGTACTTC. It is translated as CASSDPGQGGDEQYF. This chain connects TRBV6-6 to TRBJ2-7; D might be TRBD1 (5 bases). The V gene's germline CDR1 is MNHNY and CDR2 SVGAGI (reference sequence). Trimming took off 5 bases at V and 5 bases at J, with 19 bases between the two ends. The length of the CDR3 is 15 residues.

V is TRBV5-8 and J is TRBJ1-5; D may be TRBD1 (5 bases). The germline V and J ends were trimmed by 0 bases and 2 bases, with 9 bases remaining between them. The CDR3 consists of 15 residues. In germline, CDR1 is SGHTS, CDR2 YDEGEE. The DNA for the CDR3 is TGTGCCAGCAGCTTGGAAAGGGGTCGCAATCAGCCCCAGCATTTT. Its translation: CASSLERGRNQPQHF.

V and J are TRBV7-9 and TRBJ2-1; D possibly corresponds to TRBD2 (6 bases). In germline, CDR1 is SEHNR, CDR2 FQNEAQ (reference sequence). This CDR3 has 15 amino acids. V shed 4 bases and J shed 9 bases, with 19 bases lying between them. CDR3 residues: CASSYLANPIGEQFF. The CDR3 nucleotides are TGTGCCAGCAGCTATCTAGCGAATCCAATAGGTGAGCAGTTCTTC.

The chain combines TRBV9 with TRBJ1-3; 10 bases line up with TRBD1. The CDR3 has 15 amino acids. Germline CDR1 is SGDLS and CDR2 is YYNGEE. V shed 0 bases, J shed 4 bases, and the junction held 1 base outside the gene matches. CDR3 nucleotides: TGTGCCAGCAGCGTAGGGGACAGGGGCGGAAACACCATATATTTT. This codes for CASSVGDRGGNTIYF.

This chain links TRBV5-1 with TRBJ1-1; no firm D call. Per the germline V gene, CDR1 is SGHRS and CDR2 is YFSETQ. Trimming pared 0 bases from V and 3 bases from J, leaving 9 bases between. The CDR3 runs 14 residues. The CDR3 region is CASSLGGSDTEAFF. DNA for the CDR3: TGCGCCAGCAGCTTGGGAGGGAGTGACACTGAAGCTTTCTTT.

The gene calls are TRBV29-1 and TRBJ1-4; D gene unclear. The ends were cut back, 2 bases at V and 7 bases at J, with 14 bases in the middle. Germline CDR1 reads SQVTM; CDR2 reads ANQGSEA. This CDR3 comprises 14 residues. CDR3 amino acids: CSVEPAGTPEKLFF. Written as DNA, the CDR3 is TGCAGCGTTGAACCCGCAGGCACACCTGAAAAACTGTTTTTT.

This chain uses TRBV5-1 with TRBJ1-3, with D possibly matching TRBD1 (5 bases). Trimming removed 0 bases at V and 0 bases at J, with 10 bases between. Germline V CDR1 and CDR2: SGHRS, YFSETQ. The CDR3 is 16 amino acids. The CDR3 nucleotides are TGCGCCAGCAGCTTGGAGGGGAGCCTCTCTGGAAACACCATATATTTT. It yields the protein CASSLEGSLSGNTIYF.

CDR3 region: CASSPAGQESYEQYF. In DNA form, the CDR3 reads TGTGCCAGCAGCCCTGCGGGACAGGAGTCCTACGAGCAGTACTTC. The chain carries TRBV28 and TRBJ2-7, with 8 bases matching TRBD1. The CDR3 consists of 15 residues. Trimming took 6 bases from V and 1 from J; bases not matched to a gene: 8. Germline V gene lookup returns CDR1 MDHEN and CDR2 SYDVKM. Filled out from reference TRBV28 and TRBJ2-7, the complete variable domain reads DVKVTQSSRYLVKRTGEKVFLECVQDMDHENMFWYRQDPGLGLRLIYFSYDVKMKEKGDIPEGYSVSREKKERFSLILESASTNQTSMYLCASSPAGQESYEQYFGPGTRLTVT.

The V and J genes are TRBV28 and TRBJ2-7; TRBD1 might be the D (5 bases). This CDR3 has 15 residues. Germline V gives CDR1 MDHEN, CDR2 SYDVKM. The V end lost 5 bases, the J end lost 0 bases, and 14 bases lay between the germline ends. This CDR3 is CASSTRDSSSYEQYF. The DNA for the CDR3 is TGTGCCAGCAGTACGCGCGACAGCAGCTCCTACGAGCAGTACTTC.

The chain links TRBV29-1 to TRBJ2-1, with TRBD1 matching over 7 bases. CDR1 and CDR2 from the germline V gene are SQVTM and ANQGSEA. The trim removed 4 bases at V and 7 bases at J, leaving 1 base unmatched. This CDR3 is built from 11 residues. CDR3 sequence: CSVARGNEQFF. CDR3 nucleotide sequence: TGCAGCGTTGCCAGGGGGAATGAGCAGTTCTTC.

The V call is TRBV18, the J call TRBJ2-1; 9 bases line up with TRBD2. The CDR3 loop spans 15 amino acids. Germline trimming cut 3 bases from V and 7 bases from J; bases unmatched to any gene: 7. CDR1 and CDR2 (germline): KGHSH, LQKENI. The CDR3 loop reads CASSPSAGGINEQFF. The CDR3 DNA reads TGTGCCAGCTCACCCTCAGCGGGAGGAATAAATGAGCAGTTCTTC.

The rearrangement links TRBV6-5 to TRBJ1-1; D gene ambiguous. The V gene lost 7 bases and the J gene lost 5 bases, with 20 bases spanning the gap. The CDR3 runs 15 residues. Per the germline V gene, CDR1 is MNHEY and CDR2 is SVGAGI. CDR3 residues: CASTIMEKLVTEAFF. For the CDR3, the DNA is TGTGCCAGCACTATAATGGAGAAATTGGTTACTGAAGCTTTCTTT.

This chain uses TRBV7-3 with TRBJ2-5; D might be TRBD2 (5 bases). V was pared by 3 bases and J by 0 bases, with 5 bases between. CDR1 SGHTA and CDR2 FQGTGA come from the germline V gene. This CDR3 has 13 residues. CDR3 sequence reads: CASSLGDQETQYF. The CDR3 DNA follows: TGTGCCAGCAGCTTGGGAGACCAAGAGACCCAGTACTTC.

The chain has TRBV27 and TRBJ2-1; 7 nucleotides align to TRBD1. The CDR3 runs 14 residues. Germline V gene data show CDR1 as MNHEY and CDR2 as SMNVEV (reference sequence). V was clipped by 6 bases and J by 9 bases; unmatched bases: 11. The CDR3 loop reads CASRGQNSGGEQFF. CDR3 bases: TGTGCCAGCAGGGGACAAAACTCAGGGGGTGAGCAGTTCTTC.

Here the CDR3 DNA reads TGCGCCAGCAGCCATAATGGGGCGCAGCCCGGGGAGCTGTTTTTT. It is translated as CASSHNGAQPGELFF. The V call is TRBV4-1, the J call TRBJ2-2, with D perhaps matching TRBD1 (5 bases). The CDR3 is made up of 15 amino acids. Trimming took off 3 bases at V and 6 bases at J, with 14 bases between the two ends. Germline V gene sequence: CDR1 MGHRA, CDR2 YSYEKL.

The table lists this clone with a count of one. This chain joins TRBV4-1 and TRBJ2-1; TRBD1 matches at 7 bases. This CDR3 comprises 17 residues. Germline V CDR1 and CDR2: MGHRA, YSYEKL. Trimming took 1 base from V and 1 from J; bases not matched to a gene: 7. CDR3 loop: CASSQVKGGGSYNEQFF. The CDR3 DNA reads as TGCGCCAGCAGCCAAGTTAAAGGGGGCGGTTCCTACAATGAGCAGTTCTTC.

The rearrangement uses TRBV14 and TRBJ2-1; 7 bases map to TRBD2. CDR3 length equals 15 residues. Germline V gene data show CDR1 as SGHDN and CDR2 as FVKESK. The J segment lost 6 bases and the V segment lost 1 base, leaving 6 bases of the junction unmatched. This CDR3 reads CASSQVGGIPNEQFF. CDR3 bases: TGTGCCAGCAGCCAAGTCGGGGGGATACCCAATGAGCAGTTCTTC.

The chain joins TRBV28 to TRBJ2-1; 14 bases are shared with TRBD2. Trimming at V came to 6 bases and at J to 1 base, leaving 11 bases not matched to a gene. The CDR3 loop spans 19 amino acids. The V gene's germline CDR1 is MDHEN and CDR2 SYDVKM. The CDR3 here is CASSFEGLAGDWSYNEQFF. In nucleotides, the CDR3 is TGTGCCAGCAGCTTTGAGGGACTAGCGGGAGATTGGTCCTACAATGAGCAGTTCTTC. The full variable domain, its missing parts supplied by reference TRBV28 and TRBJ2-1, is DVKVTQSSRYLVKRTGEKVFLECVQDMDHENMFWYRQDPGLGLRLIYFSYDVKMKEKGDIPEGYSVSREKKERFSLILESASTNQTSMYLCASSFEGLAGDWSYNEQFFGPGTRLTVL.

V is TRBV6-5 and J is TRBJ1-5; TRBD1 is a possible D gene (5 bases). Germline values: CDR1 MNHEY, CDR2 SVGAGI. The length of the CDR3 is 13 residues. Trimming shortened V by 10 bases and J by 2 bases, and 12 bases separated the two germline ends. CDR3 coding DNA: TGTGCCACCCGGGACGCGGGCAATCAGCCCCAGCATTTT. Protein: CATRDAGNQPQHF.

The chain employs TRBV7-9 and TRBJ2-1, with D unresolved. Germline loops: CDR1 SEHNR, CDR2 FQNEAQ (reference sequence). This CDR3 is 15 amino acids long. V was trimmed by 4 bases and J by 0 bases, leaving 10 bases between them. This CDR3 is CASSSQILSYNEQFF. The CDR3 nucleotides read TGTGCCAGCAGCTCTCAGATTCTCTCCTACAATGAGCAGTTCTTC. Complete variable domain (other parts from reference TRBV7-9 and TRBJ2-1): DTGVSQNPRHKITKRGQNVTFRCDPISEHNRLYWYRQTLGQGPEFLTYFQNEAQLEKSRLLSDRFSAERPKGSFSTLEIQRTEQGDSAMYLCASSSQILSYNEQFFGPGTRLTVL.

The J gene is TRBJ2-5, the V gene TRBV30; D is perhaps TRBD1 (5 bases). Trimming left V 7 bases short and J 3 bases short, with 6 bases between. The CDR3 sequence is 10 residues long. Germline CDR1 is GTSNPN and CDR2 is SVGIG (reference sequence). This chain's CDR3 is CASREETQYF. The CDR3 DNA reads as TGTGCCTCCAGGGAAGAGACCCAGTACTTC.

The genes are TRBV5-1 and TRBJ2-7; tentative D call: TRBD2 (5 bases). Trimming left V 2 bases short and J 4 bases short, with 13 bases between. Germline V gene sequence: CDR1 SGHRS, CDR2 YFSETQ. This CDR3 contains 14 residues. CDR3 sequence reads: CASSFSRGAYEQYF. CDR3 DNA sequence: TGCGCCAGCAGCTTCAGCCGGGGAGCGTACGAGCAGTACTTC.

CDR3 loop: CASRGHVDTGELFF. The CDR3 DNA reads TGTGCCAGCAGAGGACATGTGGACACCGGGGAGCTGTTTTTT. The gene calls are TRBV2 and TRBJ2-2, with TRBD1 as a possible D gene (5 bases). Trimming cost V 6 bases and J 3 bases, with 11 bases left between them. CDR3 length equals 14 residues. CDR1 is SNHLY, CDR2 FYNNEI, per germline.

This chain links TRBV28 with TRBJ2-7, with a weak D call TRBD2 (5 bases). Germline V gives CDR1 MDHEN, CDR2 SYDVKM. The CDR3 sequence is 12 residues long. Trimming pared 6 bases from V and 7 bases from J, leaving 13 bases between. The CDR3 sequence: CASREGLGEQYF. For the CDR3, the DNA is TGTGCCAGCAGGGAAGGACTGGGAGAGCAGTACTTC.